One and the same sample provided the 17 T cell receptor beta chains below, sequenced in a study of OX40 agonist ivuxolimab in advanced cancers. Only in-frame clones appear in the TCRdb table, and some are missing; sequencing was by immunoSEQ multiplex PCR. Of under 80,000 clones in the sample, roughly 80% were seen once. Specimen: CD4+ or CD8+ T cells sorted from blood, collected in a trial of the OX40 agonist ivuxolimab. Source of these receptors: an adult with an advanced solid tumor such as melanoma, head and neck, liver or kidney cancer.

The V call is TRBV10-2, the J call TRBJ2-7, with 8 bases fitting TRBD2. This CDR3 region has 15 residues. The germline V gene encodes CDR1 WSHSY and CDR2 SAAADI. Trimming removed 6 bases from V and 7 bases from J; junction bases left unmatched: 14. As DNA, the CDR3 is TGCGCCAGCAGCTTAAGCGGGGGTGCCCCGGGTGAGCAGTACTTC. This codes for CASSLSGGAPGEQYF.

This chain connects TRBV5-1 to TRBJ1-1; D gene unclear. The V and J ends lost 3 bases and 3 bases respectively, with 12 bases between them. The length of the CDR3 is 14 residues. Germline V gene sequence: CDR1 SGHRS, CDR2 YFSETQ. The CDR3 sequence is CASSSRGSDTEAFF. CDR3 in DNA: TGCGCCAGCAGCTCCCGGGGTTCTGACACTGAAGCTTTCTTT.

This clone was counted between two and nine times. The chain couples TRBV5-1 to TRBJ2-7; the match to TRBD1 covers 7 bases. The junction had 11 bases not matched to a gene; V was cut back by 5 bases and J by 6 bases. The germline CDR1 and CDR2 sequences are SGHRS and YFSETQ. The CDR3 length is 14 residues. The CDR3 DNA follows: TGCGCCAGCAGTTACAGGGGAGAATTCGGCGAGCAGTACTTC. Translation: CASSYRGEFGEQYF.

This clone has only one observation. This rearrangement joins TRBV7-2 to TRBJ2-2, with D maybe TRBD1 (6 bases). Germline values: CDR1 SGHTA, CDR2 FQGNSA. The length of the CDR3 is 14 residues. The V gene lost 5 bases and the J gene lost 7 bases, with 14 bases spanning the gap. The DNA for the CDR3 is TGTGCCAGCAGCCGCATTGGACAGAGCGGGGAGCTGTTTTTT. Protein: CASSRIGQSGELFF.

This clone was recorded only once. This chain uses TRBV2 with TRBJ1-3, with D uncertain. V was clipped by 4 bases and J by 0 bases, with 10 bases between them. CDR1 SNHLY and CDR2 FYNNEI come from the germline V gene. This CDR3 contains 15 residues. The CDR3 coding sequence is TGTGCCAGCAGTGTTCTCATTCTCTCTGGAAACACCATATATTTT. Protein product: CASSVLILSGNTIYF.

The chain couples TRBV9 to TRBJ2-3; no clear D. CDR1 is SGDLS and CDR2 is YYNGEE in the germline V gene. V lost 0 bases, J lost 3 bases, and 8 bases lay in between. CDR3 length equals 14 residues. CDR3 sequence: CASSVESPTDTQYF. For the CDR3, the DNA is TGTGCCAGCAGCGTAGAGTCTCCGACAGATACGCAGTATTTT.

The V call is TRBV5-1, the J call TRBJ2-1; D gene unclear. Germline lookup yields CDR1 SGHRS and CDR2 YFSETQ. The CDR3 totals 14 residues. V was clipped by 6 bases and J by 5 bases, with 15 bases between them. CDR3 amino acids: CASISGPPHNEQFF. CDR3 DNA: TGCGCCAGCATTTCCGGGCCACCTCACAATGAGCAGTTCTTC.

This chain uses TRBV27 with TRBJ2-3; a weak D match, TRBD2 (6 bases). The germline gives CDR1 MNHEY, CDR2 SMNVEV (reference sequence). The CDR3 runs to 15 residues. Deletions cut 5 bases from V and 9 bases from J, with 21 bases between. CDR3 residues: CASSPLRPEGKTQYF. In nucleotides, the CDR3 is TGTGCCAGCAGTCCCTTACGCCCGGAGGGAAAGACGCAGTATTTT.

DNA for the CDR3: TGTGCCAGCAGCTTAACTAGCGGGGGAATTTCTAGCACAGATACGCAGTATTTT. Amino acid sequence: CASSLTSGGISSTDTQYF. This chain links TRBV7-6 with TRBJ2-3; 11 bases line up with TRBD2. Germline values: CDR1 SGHVS, CDR2 FNYEAQ. The CDR3 consists of 18 residues. The J segment lost 0 bases and the V segment lost 2 bases, leaving 7 bases of the junction unmatched.

The chain couples TRBV6-1 to TRBJ2-5; possibly TRBD1 for D (5 bases). The J call could be wrong; TRBJ2-7 is a better fit for the DNA end. The CDR3 is 16 amino acids. The germline CDR1 and CDR2 sequences are MNHNS and SASEGT. The CDR3 DNA sequence: TGTGCCAGCAGTGAATCATTCAGGGAAGGGTCCTACGAGCAGTACTTC. Translating gives CASSESFREGSYEQYF.

The chain uses TRBV6-5 and TRBJ2-7; perhaps D is TRBD1 or TRBD2 (5 bases each). The CDR3 totals 15 residues. Looked up from germline, CDR1 is MNHEY and CDR2 is SVGAGI. V lost 7 bases and J lost 4, with 20 bases in between. In DNA, the CDR3 is TGTGCCAGCAAAAAAACCCGGGACCCGGGGTACGAGCAGTACTTC. It specifies CASKKTRDPGYEQYF.

The chain's CDR3 is CASSPGGNEKLFF. The CDR3 DNA reads as TGTGCCAGCTCACCCGGGGGAAACGAAAAACTGTTTTTT. This chain connects TRBV18 to TRBJ1-4; D is perhaps TRBD1 (5 bases). V lost 3 bases and J lost 8, with 10 bases in between. From germline, CDR1 is KGHSH and CDR2 LQKENI. The CDR3 sequence is 13 residues long.

The chain combines TRBV6-6 with TRBJ1-1, with unresolved D. In germline, CDR1 is MNHNY, CDR2 SVGAGI (reference sequence). This CDR3 has 11 amino acids. Trimming removed 4 bases at V and 11 bases at J, with 11 bases between. The CDR3 reads CASSSGDKAFF. CDR3 in DNA: TGTGCCAGCAGTTCCGGGGATAAGGCTTTCTTT.

The rearrangement links TRBV2 to TRBJ2-7; D remains unclear. Between the trimmed V and J ends, which lost 7 bases and 1 base, there was a span of 11 bases. The CDR3 sequence is 13 residues long. CDR1 SNHLY and CDR2 FYNNEI come from the germline V gene. The CDR3 loop is CASNGIGSYEQYF. DNA for the CDR3: TGTGCCAGCAACGGAATAGGGTCCTACGAGCAGTACTTC.

The sample holds one count of this clone. The J gene is TRBJ1-6, the V gene TRBV7-2; a weak D match, TRBD1 (5 bases). This CDR3 is 15 amino acids long. The germline V and J ends were trimmed by 6 bases and 9 bases, with 18 bases remaining between them. Germline V gene sequence: CDR1 SGHTA, CDR2 FQGNSA. This chain's CDR3 is CASRGVKGRGSPLHF. The CDR3 DNA reads as TGTGCCAGCAGGGGGGTGAAGGGGCGAGGTTCACCCCTCCACTTT.

J is TRBJ2-3 and V is TRBV6-5; 8 bases map to TRBD1. J gave up 3 bases and V 6 bases, and 8 bases lay outside the gene matches. CDR1 MNHEY and CDR2 SVGAGI come from the germline V gene. The CDR3 totals 15 residues. The CDR3 nucleotides read TGTGCCAGCAGAAATGGACAGGGATGGACAGATACGCAGTATTTT. It yields the protein CASRNGQGWTDTQYF.

This clone was seen once. The V call is TRBV10-3, the J call TRBJ1-2, with TRBD1 as a possible D gene (5 bases). Germline values: CDR1 ENHRY, CDR2 SYGVKD. CDR3 length equals 15 residues. V lost 5 bases to trimming and J lost 3 bases, with 16 bases between them. The CDR3: CAISHWGKDDYGYTF. The CDR3, as DNA: TGTGCCATCAGTCATTGGGGGAAAGATGACTATGGCTACACCTTC.